What follows are 20 T cell receptor beta chains derived from one specimen sequenced in a study of blood T cell repertoires in COVID-19. This table comes from immunoSEQ multiplex PCR, and its TCRdb copy is limited to in-frame clones, with some not included. Of some 380,000 clones in the sample, roughly 86% were seen once. The sequenced sample was PBMCs or T cells enriched from blood (not recorded which). These receptors all stem from a woman in her forties with acute COVID-19.

The gene calls are TRBV25-1 and TRBJ1-1; D may be TRBD1 (5 bases). The CDR3 covers 18 residues. Germline V gene sequence: CDR1 MGHDK, CDR2 SYGVNS. Trimming cost V 5 bases and J 0 bases, with 22 bases left between them. CDR3 protein: CASSKAGVGGLLNTEAFF. The CDR3 region has the DNA TGTGCCAGCAGTAAGGCGGGGGTCGGAGGACTACTGAACACTGAAGCTTTCTTT.

J is TRBJ2-3 and V is TRBV7-8, with TRBD2 identical over 8 bases. The CDR3 has 16 residues. Losses at the gene ends were 5 bases for V and 1 base for J; bases not matched to a gene: 8. Looked up from germline, CDR1 is SGHVS and CDR2 is FQNEAQ. CDR3 DNA sequence: TGTGCCAGCAGCCCACGGGGGGGCGGAGGCACAGATACGCAGTATTTT. Amino acid sequence: CASSPRGGGGTDTQYF.

Comment on this clone: Different DNA sequences within this sample yield the same CDR3. The chain employs TRBV5-1 and TRBJ2-7, with 11 bases identical to TRBD1. J lost 5 bases, V lost 3 bases, and 4 bases had no gene match. Germline CDR1 SGHRS, CDR2 YFSETQ. The CDR3 has 14 residues. The CDR3 DNA sequence: TGCGCCAGCAGCTCCGGGACAGGGGGTAACGAGCAGTACTTC. It specifies CASSSGTGGNEQYF. Together with reference TRBV5-1 and TRBJ2-7, the CDR3 gives the full variable domain: KAGVTQTPRYLIKTRGQQVTLSCSPISGHRSVSWYQQTPGQGLQFLFEYFSETQRNKGNFPGRFSGRQFSNSRSEMNVSTLELGDSALYLCASSSGTGGNEQYFGPGTRLTVT.

The chain carries TRBV7-9 and TRBJ1-4, with D unclear. Germline CDR1 is SEHNR and CDR2 is FQNEAQ (reference sequence). Between the trimmed V and J ends, which lost 5 bases and 7 bases, there was a span of 11 bases. This CDR3 region has 13 residues. The CDR3 DNA follows: TGTGCCAGCAGCCCAGGTGGCGTTGAAAAACTGTTTTTT. It yields the protein CASSPGGVEKLFF.

This clone was seen a few times. Other DNA sequences from this sample encode an identical CDR3 as well. This chain links TRBV3-1 (or the pseudogene TRBV3-2) with TRBJ1-1; 11 nucleotides agree with TRBD1. J lost 5 bases, V lost 3 bases, and 2 bases had no gene match. Germline V gene lookup returns CDR1 LGHDT and CDR2 YNNKEL (reference sequence). This CDR3 region has 14 residues. The CDR3 DNA reads as TGTGCCAGCAGCCAGGACAGGGGGCTGACTGAAGCTTTCTTT. As protein: CASSQDRGLTEAFF.

The chain recombines TRBV9 with TRBJ1-3; TRBD1 aligns across 7 bases. Germline V gene lookup returns CDR1 SGDLS and CDR2 YYNGEE. V dropped 1 base and J dropped 5; count of bases not matched to a gene: 6. There are 15 residues in the CDR3. CDR3 sequence: CASSVSGTERNTIYF. CDR3 sequence (DNA): TGTGCCAGCAGCGTAAGTGGGACAGAGAGAAACACCATATATTTT.

The chain has TRBV11-2 and TRBJ2-7; 8 nucleotides agree with TRBD1. Germline lookup yields CDR1 SGHAT and CDR2 FQNNGV. This CDR3 comprises 16 residues. Unmatched junction bases numbered 15, after V lost 1 base and J lost 10 bases. This CDR3 is CASSLVEQGVLGLQYF. CDR3 DNA sequence: TGTGCCAGCAGCTTAGTCGAACAGGGGGTTCTAGGTCTTCAGTACTTC.

The rearrangement joins TRBV7-2 to TRBJ1-6; maybe TRBD1 (6 bases). Trimming took off 6 bases at V and 9 bases at J, with 12 bases between the two ends. Germline V CDR1 and CDR2: SGHTA, FQGNSA. CDR3 size: 13 residues. CDR3 region: CASSSQGTSPLHF. CDR3 bases: TGTGCCAGCAGTTCACAGGGTACTTCACCCCTCCACTTT.

The chain carries TRBV5-1 and TRBJ2-3; D is ambiguous. This CDR3 contains 12 residues. Germline lookup yields CDR1 SGHRS and CDR2 YFSETQ. V was pared by 0 bases and J by 8 bases, with 7 bases between. The CDR3 DNA reads TGCGCCAGCAGCTTGGCTGTCAGTACGCAGTATTTT. This codes for CASSLAVSTQYF.

This sequence joins TRBV25-1 and TRBJ1-2; D is perhaps TRBD1 (6 bases). This CDR3 has 11 residues. The ends were cut back, 8 bases at V and 8 bases at J, with 12 bases in the middle. Germline loops: CDR1 MGHDK, CDR2 SYGVNS. In DNA form, the CDR3 reads TGTGCCAGCCGGGACGGACAGGGCTACACCTTC. Protein product: CASRDGQGYTF.

The CDR3 nucleotides read TGCGCCAGCAGCTCATACCCGGGACAGGGGACAGATACGCAGTATTTT. Amino acid sequence: CASSSYPGQGTDTQYF. The chain recombines TRBV5-1 with TRBJ2-3, with TRBD1 matching over 10 bases. Unmatched junction bases numbered 7, after V lost 3 bases and J lost 3 bases. Germline-derived CDR1 and CDR2 are SGHRS and YFSETQ. This CDR3 region has 16 residues.

The chain has TRBV7-7 and TRBJ2-3; tentative D call: TRBD1 (5 bases). The ends were cut back, 4 bases at V and 6 bases at J, with 8 bases in the middle. Per germline, CDR1 SSHAT and CDR2 FNYEAQ (reference sequence). The CDR3 contains 12 residues. CDR3 sequence reads: CASSSPGDTQYF. CDR3 sequence (DNA): TGTGCCAGCAGCTCCCCAGGGGATACGCAGTATTTT.

This chain uses TRBV14 with TRBJ2-7, with 9 bases fitting TRBD1. J gave up 5 bases and V 4 bases, and 6 bases lay outside the gene matches. Germline V gene lookup returns CDR1 SGHDN and CDR2 FVKESK. This CDR3 has 14 residues. The chain's CDR3 is CASSLTGGRHEQYF. CDR3 DNA sequence: TGTGCCAGCAGCCTAACAGGGGGCCGCCACGAGCAGTACTTC.

The chain couples TRBV19 to TRBJ1-5; D may be TRBD1 (6 bases). The germline CDR1 and CDR2 sequences are LNHDA and SQIVND (reference sequence). Trimming pared 3 bases from V and 5 bases from J, leaving 8 bases between. The CDR3 length is 13 residues. In nucleotides, the CDR3 is TGTGCCAGTAGTATTCAGGGGCATCAGCCCCAGCATTTT. Its protein is CASSIQGHQPQHF.

This chain joins TRBV3-1 (or the pseudogene TRBV3-2) and TRBJ1-5; D unresolved. Trimming took 4 bases from V and 2 from J, leaving 12 bases between them. Germline V gene data show CDR1 as LGHDT and CDR2 as YNNKEL (reference sequence). The CDR3 consists of 15 residues. The CDR3 loop is CASSRAQEGNQPQHF. The CDR3 bases are TGTGCCAGCAGCCGAGCCCAGGAGGGCAATCAGCCCCAGCATTTT.

This clone turned up a few times. V and J are TRBV5-1 and TRBJ1-5, with a tentative D call TRBD1 (5 bases). The CDR3 has 14 amino acids. Trimming cost V 4 bases and J 6 bases, with 14 bases left between them. Germline assignment: CDR1 SGHRS and CDR2 YFSETQ. CDR3 amino acids: CASSPAPGVQPQHF. CDR3 DNA: TGCGCCAGCAGCCCAGCACCGGGGGTTCAGCCCCAGCATTTT.

The chain carries TRBV4-2 and TRBJ2-7; D not certain. Germline values: CDR1 LGHNA, CDR2 YNFKEQ. V was cut by 0 bases and J by 1 base, with 4 bases left in between. The length of the CDR3 is 13 residues. The CDR3 region has the DNA TGTGCCAGCAGCCAAGAAACATCCTACGAGCAGTACTTC. Protein product: CASSQETSYEQYF.

The rearrangement links TRBV7-9 to TRBJ1-1; 11 nucleotides agree with TRBD1. The CDR3 is 13 residues long. V gave up 8 bases and J gave up 10 bases; unmatched junction bases: 9. Germline V lookup: CDR1 SEHNR, CDR2 FQNEAQ (reference sequence). The CDR3 DNA reads as TGTGCCAGCCGAGGACAGGGGGCGAGTCGAGCTTTCTTT. This gives the protein CASRGQGASRAFF.

The count of this clone is one. CDR3 bases: TGCAGCGGCTATACAGGGGGCTACTATGGCTACACCTTC. Its translation: CSGYTGGYYGYTF. This rearrangement joins TRBV29-1 to TRBJ1-2, with 9 nucleotides matching TRBD1. With V trimmed by 7 bases and J by 3 bases, 6 bases remained unmatched. This CDR3 region has 13 residues. The V gene's germline CDR1 is SQVTM and CDR2 ANQGSEA.

V and J are TRBV6-5 and TRBJ2-7, with 7 bases identical to TRBD1. In germline, CDR1 is MNHEY, CDR2 SVGAGI. The junction had 8 bases not matched to a gene; V was cut back by 10 bases and J by 2 bases. CDR3 size: 13 residues. Here the CDR3 reads CATRGTDTYEQYF. In nucleotides, the CDR3 is TGTGCCACCAGGGGGACAGACACCTACGAGCAGTACTTC.